Below are 27 T cell receptor beta chains sequenced from a single sample in a study of beta chain features in type 1 diabetes. Expressed TCRB transcripts were sequenced because the entire RNA isolate underwent reverse transcription. The method was immunoSEQ multiplex PCR; TCRdb's version includes in-frame clones alone and lacks a portion of them. The sample consists of approximately 160,000 clones, approximately 8.4% of them appearing once. The sequencing sample was made of central memory CD4+ T cells from blood. These receptors all stem from a woman younger than 30 in good health.

This chain uses TRBV7-2 with TRBJ2-1, with 8 bases identical to TRBD2. The CDR3 contains 14 residues. Germline CDR1 reads SGHTA; CDR2 reads FQGNSA. The trim removed 5 bases at V and 10 bases at J, leaving 10 bases unmatched. As DNA, the CDR3 is TGTGCCAGCAGCATTTCCGGGGGGGCAAAGGAGCAGTTCTTC. This encodes CASSISGGAKEQFF.

In DNA form, the CDR3 reads TGTGCCAGCAGCCAACGGGGGACAGAGTTCGCCCCCCTCCACTTT. It specifies CASSQRGTEFAPLHF. The chain is built from TRBV7-9 and TRBJ1-6, with 7 bases identical to TRBD1. This CDR3 spans 15 amino acids. J was trimmed by 13 bases and V by 5 bases; bases with no gene match: 14. CDR1 is SEHNR, CDR2 FQNEAQ, per germline (reference sequence).

The chain uses TRBV30 and TRBJ2-3, with TRBD1 as a possible D gene (5 bases). Germline V lookup: CDR1 GTSNPN, CDR2 SVGIG (reference sequence). V was shortened by 6 bases and J by 0 bases, with 13 bases between the two germline ends. CDR3 length equals 14 residues. CDR3 region: CACFLGVSTDTQYF. CDR3 bases: TGTGCCTGCTTTCTAGGGGTGAGCACAGATACGCAGTATTTT.

V gene TRBV6-5 combines with J gene TRBJ2-7; D may be TRBD1 (6 bases). The CDR3 covers 14 residues. V lost 5 bases and J 2 bases, leaving 13 bases between the germline ends. The germline V gene has CDR1 MNHEY and CDR2 SVGAGI. CDR3 loop: CASSITGKAYEQYF. In DNA form, the CDR3 reads TGTGCCAGCAGTATAACAGGGAAAGCCTACGAGCAGTACTTC.

The chain joins TRBV6-1 to TRBJ2-2, with a tentative D call TRBD1 (5 bases). The CDR3 has 13 residues. V lost 3 bases and J lost 5, with 7 bases in between. CDR1 is MNHNS, CDR2 SASEGT, per germline. The CDR3 spells CASSDQGTGELFF. CDR3 bases: TGTGCCAGCAGTGATCAGGGAACCGGGGAGCTGTTTTTT.

This clone has more than one count but fewer than ten. V is TRBV7-2 and J is TRBJ2-7, with 9 bases fitting TRBD1. Trimming at V came to 5 bases and at J to 6 bases, leaving 11 bases not matched to a gene. The CDR3 has 15 residues. Germline CDR1 is SGHTA and CDR2 is FQGNSA. CDR3 sequence reads: CASSTSGTGIGEQYF. CDR3 nucleotides: TGTGCCAGCAGCACGTCCGGGACAGGGATAGGCGAGCAGTACTTC.

This clone was observed a few times. The rearrangement links TRBV5-1 to TRBJ1-2, with 7 bases matching TRBD1. Looked up from germline, CDR1 is SGHRS and CDR2 is YFSETQ. This CDR3 is 15 amino acids long. The V gene end was trimmed by 4 bases and the J gene end by 4 bases; junction bases not matched to a gene: 10. The CDR3 DNA follows: TGCGCCAGCAGCGCATCTACAGGGGAGACCTATGGCTACACCTTC. Protein product: CASSASTGETYGYTF.

Here the CDR3 DNA reads TGTGCCTGGGATCGGGACAGAACCTACGAGCAGTACTTC. Its protein is CAWDRDRTYEQYF. The V gene is TRBV30, the J gene TRBJ2-7; 7 bases are a match to TRBD1. CDR1 is GTSNPN, CDR2 SVGIG, per germline (reference sequence). With V trimmed by 5 bases and J by 2 bases, 6 bases remained unmatched. CDR3 length: 13 residues.

The V gene is TRBV12-5, the J gene TRBJ2-1; D is possibly TRBD2 (5 bases). Germline assignment: CDR1 LGHNT and CDR2 FRNRAP. V lost 4 bases and J 1 base, leaving 14 bases between the germline ends. This CDR3 is 16 amino acids long. This CDR3 is CASGSTGGISYNEQFF. The DNA for the CDR3 is TGTGCTAGTGGTTCCACCGGAGGAATTTCCTACAATGAGCAGTTCTTC.

This chain uses TRBV2 with TRBJ2-1, with TRBD2 identical over 7 bases. Looked up from germline, CDR1 is SNHLY and CDR2 is FYNNEI. The CDR3 runs to 15 residues. The trim removed 3 bases at V and 7 bases at J, leaving 9 bases unmatched. The CDR3 sequence is CASSDRSGDWNEQFF. Here the CDR3 DNA reads TGTGCCAGCAGTGACAGGAGCGGGGACTGGAATGAGCAGTTCTTC.

The genes are TRBV5-1 and TRBJ2-3; D unclear. Germline V gene data show CDR1 as SGHRS and CDR2 as YFSETQ. The CDR3 contains 13 residues. The V end was cut by 3 bases, the J end by 14 bases, with 19 bases between. The CDR3 loop is CASSSGSDPRRYF. The CDR3 coding sequence is TGCGCCAGCAGCTCCGGTTCAGACCCTAGGAGGTATTTT.

The J gene is TRBJ1-4, the V gene TRBV28; a weak D match, TRBD1 (6 bases). V lost 1 base to trimming and J lost 2 bases, with 14 bases between them. The CDR3 consists of 17 residues. Germline CDR1 reads MDHEN; CDR2 reads SYDVKM. The CDR3 DNA sequence: TGTGCCAGCAGTTTATCACAGGGAGGGGCGACTAATGAAAAACTGTTTTTT. Translated, it gives CASSLSQGGATNEKLFF.

This clone was seen once. In nucleotides, the CDR3 is TGTGCCAGCTCACGAAGGGGCACTGAAGCTTTCTTT. Protein: CASSRRGTEAFF. The V and J genes are TRBV18 and TRBJ1-1; tentatively, D is TRBD1 (5 bases). The V end lost 4 bases, the J end lost 4 bases, and 7 bases lay between the germline ends. The CDR3 extends over 12 amino acids. Per the germline V gene, CDR1 is KGHSH and CDR2 is LQKENI.

This clone occurred once. The chain employs TRBV27 and TRBJ2-1; 11 bases are shared with TRBD2. The germline CDR1 and CDR2 sequences are MNHEY and SMNVEV (reference sequence). This CDR3 comprises 16 residues. Trimming took 4 bases from V and 8 from J; bases not matched to a gene: 10. CDR3 coding DNA: TGTGCCAGCAGTTCAGGGGTAGCGGGAGGGAGGCATGAGCAGTTCTTC. Its translation is CASSSGVAGGRHEQFF.

This chain joins TRBV25-1 and TRBJ2-1; 12 bases agree with TRBD1. The V and J ends lost 7 bases and 9 bases, in that order; junction bases with no gene match: 16. This CDR3 region has 17 residues. Germline-derived CDR1 and CDR2 are MGHDK and SYGVNS. The DNA for the CDR3 is TGTGCCAGCACCTCCCTCAGCGGGGGACAGGGGGCGAGTGAGCAGTTCTTC. Translated, it gives CASTSLSGGQGASEQFF. Using reference TRBV25-1 and TRBJ2-1 for the parts outside the CDR3, the full variable domain is EADIYQTPRYLVIGTGKKITLECSQTMGHDKMYWYQQDPGMELHLIHYSYGVNSTEKGDLSSESTVSRIRTEHFPLTLESARPSHTSQYLCASTSLSGGQGASEQFFGPGTRLTVL.

This clone was observed a handful of times. The chain recombines TRBV19 with TRBJ1-5, with 8 bases that match TRBD1. CDR3 length: 16 amino acids. The ends lost 8 bases at V and 1 base at J; junction bases unmatched: 10. From germline, CDR1 is LNHDA and CDR2 SQIVND (reference sequence). The CDR3 nucleotides are TGTGCCAGTGGGACAGGCAGACTATGGAGCAATCAGCCCCAGCATTTT. The encoded protein is CASGTGRLWSNQPQHF.

The V gene is TRBV11-3, the J gene TRBJ1-3; 9 bases fit TRBD1. The ends lost 5 bases at V and 3 bases at J; junction bases unmatched: 5. This CDR3 comprises 15 residues. Germline V gene lookup returns CDR1 SGHNT and CDR2 YENEEA. CDR3 nucleotide sequence: TGTGCCAGCAGCACACAGGGGGCAGGTGGAAACACCATATATTTT. Translating it yields CASSTQGAGGNTIYF.

This chain connects TRBV10-3 to TRBJ1-2, with TRBD1 matching over 7 bases. This CDR3 has 11 residues. V shed 7 bases, J shed 4 bases, and the junction held 0 bases outside the gene matches. Germline values: CDR1 ENHRY, CDR2 SYGVKD. CDR3 region: CAITGGYGYTF. DNA of the CDR3: TGTGCCATCACAGGGGGCTATGGCTACACCTTC.

This clone has only a few counts. V is TRBV30 and J is TRBJ1-4; 10 positions agree with TRBD1. J gave up 7 bases and V 6 bases, and 8 bases lay outside the gene matches. The CDR3 runs 14 residues. Germline V gene data show CDR1 as GTSNPN and CDR2 as SVGIG (reference sequence). The CDR3 sequence is CACLLRDRGEKLFF. The CDR3 DNA reads TGTGCCTGCCTCTTACGGGACAGGGGTGAAAAACTGTTTTTT.

This clone was found a few times. The rearrangement links TRBV9 to TRBJ2-7; 13 bases are a match to TRBD2. With V trimmed by 3 bases and J by 3 bases, 3 bases remained unmatched. The CDR3 is 15 residues long. Germline CDR1 SGDLS, CDR2 YYNGEE. The CDR3 protein is CASSDGTSGVYEQYF. CDR3 bases: TGTGCCAGCAGCGACGGGACTAGCGGGGTCTACGAGCAGTACTTC.

This rearrangement joins TRBV10-3 to TRBJ2-5, with TRBD1 as a possible D gene (6 bases). CDR1 ENHRY and CDR2 SYGVKD come from the germline V gene. V lost 3 bases and J 4 bases, leaving 18 bases between the germline ends. CDR3 length: 16 amino acids. The CDR3 here is CAISDNRDTRGETQYF. DNA for the CDR3: TGTGCCATCAGTGATAACCGGGACACCAGGGGAGAGACCCAGTACTTC.

The rearrangement uses TRBV11-2 and TRBJ2-4, with 9 bases aligning to TRBD2. Germline trimming cut 6 bases from V and 9 bases from J; bases unmatched to any gene: 12. The germline V gene has CDR1 SGHAT and CDR2 FQNNGV. The length of the CDR3 is 15 residues. This CDR3 reads CASSPNLSGGTIQYF. The CDR3 bases are TGTGCCAGCAGTCCCAATTTAAGCGGGGGGACCATTCAGTACTTC.

The V and J genes are TRBV30 and TRBJ2-5; D possibly corresponds to TRBD1 (6 bases). CDR1 GTSNPN and CDR2 SVGIG come from the germline V gene (reference sequence). Trimming shortened V by 0 bases and J by 4 bases, and 9 bases separated the two germline ends. The CDR3 sequence is 13 residues long. CDR3 nucleotides: TGTGCCTGGAGTGTGGGGGCGATAGAGACCCAGTACTTC. Protein: CAWSVGAIETQYF.

V gene TRBV5-4 combines with J gene TRBJ1-2; 8 nucleotides align to TRBD1. Unmatched junction bases numbered 9, after V lost 5 bases and J lost 6 bases. The CDR3 has 14 amino acids. The germline V gene has CDR1 SGHNT and CDR2 YYREEE (reference sequence). The CDR3 sequence is CASRGTGSSDGYTF. CDR3 coding DNA: TGTGCCAGCAGGGGGACAGGTTCGTCTGATGGCTACACCTTC.

This clone came up a few times. The genes are TRBV4-2 and TRBJ2-5; 12 positions match TRBD2. Germline V gives CDR1 LGHNA, CDR2 YNFKEQ. V was clipped by 0 bases and J by 5 bases; unmatched bases: 7. The CDR3 totals 17 residues. CDR3 DNA sequence: TGTGCCAGCAGCCAAGAAGGGGCTAGCGGGGGGGCCGAGACCCAGTACTTC. This sequence encodes CASSQEGASGGAETQYF.

A few counts support this clone. The J gene is TRBJ1-5, the V gene TRBV30, with D perhaps matching TRBD1 (6 bases). V was cut by 4 bases and J by 2 bases, with 9 bases left in between. The CDR3 runs to 13 residues. Per the germline V gene, CDR1 is GTSNPN and CDR2 is SVGIG (reference sequence). The CDR3 sequence: CAWTSGGNQPQHF. The CDR3 DNA is TGTGCCTGGACCTCAGGGGGCAATCAGCCCCAGCATTTT.

This chain joins TRBV2 and TRBJ1-5; D is unresolved. The CDR3 covers 14 residues. The V gene lost 4 bases and the J gene lost 5 bases, with 12 bases spanning the gap. Germline V gives CDR1 SNHLY, CDR2 FYNNEI. The CDR3 coding sequence is TGTGCCAGCAGTGGAATTTCCCGCGATCAGCCCCAGCATTTT. Protein sequence: CASSGISRDQPQHF.